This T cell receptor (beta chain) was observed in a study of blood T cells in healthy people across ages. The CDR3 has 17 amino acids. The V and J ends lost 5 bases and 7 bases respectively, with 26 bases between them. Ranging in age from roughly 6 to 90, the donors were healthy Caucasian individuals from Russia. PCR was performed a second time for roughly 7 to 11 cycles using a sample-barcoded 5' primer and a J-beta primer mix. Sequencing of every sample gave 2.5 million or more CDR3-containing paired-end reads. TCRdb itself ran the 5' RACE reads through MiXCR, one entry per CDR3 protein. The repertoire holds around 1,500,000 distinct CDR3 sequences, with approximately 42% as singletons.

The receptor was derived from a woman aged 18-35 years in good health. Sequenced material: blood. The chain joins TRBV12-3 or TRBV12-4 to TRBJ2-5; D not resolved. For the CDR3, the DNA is TGTGCCAGCAGTATTGCCCGAATTGGGCCGATACCAGGGACCCAGTACTTC. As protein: CASSIARIGPIPGTQYF.